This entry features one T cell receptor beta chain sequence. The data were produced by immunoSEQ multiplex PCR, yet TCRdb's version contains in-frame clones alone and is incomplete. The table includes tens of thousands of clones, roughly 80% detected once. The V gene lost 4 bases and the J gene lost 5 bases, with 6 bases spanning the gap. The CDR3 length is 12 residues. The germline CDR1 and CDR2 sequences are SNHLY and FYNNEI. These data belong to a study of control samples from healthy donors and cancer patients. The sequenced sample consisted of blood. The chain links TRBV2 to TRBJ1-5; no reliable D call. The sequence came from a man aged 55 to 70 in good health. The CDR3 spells CASSGLYQPQHF. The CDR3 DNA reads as TGTGCCAGCAGTGGTCTCTATCAGCCCCAGCATTTT.